This T cell receptor beta chain originates from a study of metastatic and nonmetastatic thyroid tumors (dated by TCRdb to 2020 to 2021). In the study overall: The researchers compared repertoires between peripheral blood samples and tumor or nodule tissue samples from patients with malignant or benign thyroid disease.

The junction shows trimming of 3 bases on V and 4 bases on J, and the gene matches do not reach 11 bases of it. For CDR1 and CDR2, the germline V gene (reference sequence) lists GTSNPN and SVGIG. The CDR3 sequence holds 17 residues, the cysteine and phenylalanine included. This entry keeps only the CDR3 DNA: 51 bases, framed from base 1. The study at large found these results: In both blood and tumor samples, TCR beta diversity was reported to be significantly higher in malignant tumors than in benign nodules.

This clone is medium-sized (0.01 to 0.1%). What antigen it recognizes has not been identified. Base-call qualities are not available, and no considerably larger clone is one nucleotide away. Before undergoing thyroid surgery, none of the patients had been given any kind of treatment. Patient clinical samples collected from 2012 to 2018 were retrospectively analysed using T-cell receptor beta sequencing. To prepare the library, PCR was applied. TCRdb lists the instrument as Illumina HiSeq 4000. High-throughput sequencing was used to profile the TCR beta-chain CDR3 region of each patient. Per the original workflow: The researchers built a classifier to tell apart papillary thyroid cancer patients with distant metastasis, based on CDR3 differences among clinicopathological groups. The Shannon index was used to measure repertoire diversity, and the Morisita-Horn index was used to measure how similar tumor and blood repertoires were. TCRdb reran the public reads through fastp at Q25 and MiXCR, keeping productive beta chains. These V and J calls rely on TCRdb rather than the paper's analysis. The sample profile shows about 20,000 clones; around a third of them were found once. Clones ranked in the top ten supply 11% to 15% of the sample.

Specimen: blood. Recombination linked TRBV30 to TRBJ2-7, with 14 bases aligning to TRBD2. The receptor was isolated from a female donor with papillary thyroid cancer or a benign thyroid nodule (not recorded which). Some clones in this sample may be carry-over from other donors' samples. The DNA sequence reads TGTGCCTGGAGCCTCAAGCCGGGACTAGCGGGAGAATACGAGCAGTACTTC. This codes for CAWSLKPGLAGEYEQYF.